This T cell receptor (beta chain) came from a study of cytomegalovirus exposure and HLA in healthy donors. A multiplex PCR was run with 60 Vbeta primers and 13 Jbeta primers. TCRdb's copy holds only in-frame clones and misses some; the assay was immunoSEQ multiplex PCR. The sample contains around 300,000 clones, under 80% of which appear only once. The study, taken as a whole, reports: Donor immune exposure was known only as CMV serostatus. Differences between HLA loci emerged in a later analysis of TCR association rates, with DRB1 most and HLA-C fewest. On later analysis, the bulk of CMV-associated TCR beta chains appeared to be HLA-restricted. Among TCR beta chains, those listed as cytomegalovirus-associated numbered some 160.

This clone appeared a few times. Antigen unknown. The length of the CDR3 is 16 residues. V dropped 0 bases and J dropped 3 bases, with 12 bases sitting between them. Germline-derived CDR1 and CDR2 are LNHDA and SQIVND (reference sequence). The sequencing input was PBMCs. J is TRBJ2-1 and V is TRBV19, with a tentative D call TRBD2 (6 bases). The clonotype was recovered from a female donor in good health and CMV-seronegative. This CDR3 is CASSIDSGSYYNEQFF. The DNA for the CDR3 is TGTGCCAGTAGTATAGATTCCGGGAGTTACTACAATGAGCAGTTCTTC.